This TCR beta chain emerged from a study of OX40 agonist ivuxolimab in advanced cancers. Study details: The drug used for patients, ivuxolimab, was an agonistic anti-OX40 (CD134) antibody. Of mixed ages from about 23 to 85 and averaging about 56 years, the group was 65% to 85% male. Regarding the study as a whole: At doses 0.1 to 3.0 mg/kg, CD4+ and CD8+ clones expanded.

The ends were cut back, 0 bases at V and 0 bases at J, with 7 bases in the middle. Germline V gene data show CDR1 as SGHNT and CDR2 as YYREEE (reference sequence). This CDR3 has 15 amino acids. To note about this clone: What it recognizes is unknown.

Only in-frame clones appear in the TCRdb table, and some are missing; sequencing was by immunoSEQ multiplex PCR. The sample has around 75,000 clones; just under 90% are singletons. The rearrangement joins TRBV5-4 to TRBJ1-5, with D possibly matching TRBD1 (5 bases). The clonotype comes from an adult with an advanced solid tumor such as melanoma, head and neck, liver or kidney cancer. The specimen was CD4+ or CD8+ T cells sorted from blood, collected in a trial of the OX40 agonist ivuxolimab. The CDR3 nucleotides are TGTGCCAGCAGCTTGGGGGGGGATAGCAATCAGCCCCAGCATTTT. The encoded protein is CASSLGGDSNQPQHF.